The entry that follows covers one TCR beta chain sequence. The junction and the germline gene differ at one end; a read error may be behind it. Method: immunoSEQ multiplex PCR; TCRdb's copy keeps in-frame clones and lacks some. The profile shows about 43,000 clones, 70% to 90% of them singletons. Germline V gene sequence: CDR1 MNHEY, CDR2 SMNVEV (reference sequence). This CDR3 has 15 residues. Checkpoint therapy with ipilimumab 1 mg/kg began 14 to 28 days after transplant. Dosing: nivolumab 3 mg/kg IV, weeks 1, 4, 7, 10, then every two weeks to week 26. The data stem from a study of ipilimumab plus nivolumab after autologous stem cell transplantation. Study at large: The myeloma cohort included high-risk transplant-naive patients and patients relapsing within 3 years of a first autologous transplant.

The origin of this receptor is a male donor with multiple myeloma. The material was PBMCs, obtained in a trial of ipilimumab plus nivolumab as post-transplant consolidation. This rearrangement joins TRBV27 to TRBJ1-2; 8 bases are shared with TRBD1. The CDR3 spells CASSDPARTGHGCTF. CDR3 coding DNA: TGTGCCAGCAGTGACCCCGCCAGGACAGGGCATGGCTGCACCTTC.